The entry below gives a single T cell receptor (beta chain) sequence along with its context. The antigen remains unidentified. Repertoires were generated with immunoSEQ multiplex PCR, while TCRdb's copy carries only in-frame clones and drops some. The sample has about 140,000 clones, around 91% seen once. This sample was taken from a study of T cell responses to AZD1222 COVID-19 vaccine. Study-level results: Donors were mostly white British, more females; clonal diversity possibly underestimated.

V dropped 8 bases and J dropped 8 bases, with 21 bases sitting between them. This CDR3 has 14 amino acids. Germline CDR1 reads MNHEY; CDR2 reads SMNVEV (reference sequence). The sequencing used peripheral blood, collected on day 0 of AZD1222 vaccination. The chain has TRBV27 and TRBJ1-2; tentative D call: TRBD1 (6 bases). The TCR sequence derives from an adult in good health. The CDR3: CASGIPNRVGGYTF. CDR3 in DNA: TGTGCCAGCGGAATACCTAACAGGGTTGGAGGCTACACCTTC.